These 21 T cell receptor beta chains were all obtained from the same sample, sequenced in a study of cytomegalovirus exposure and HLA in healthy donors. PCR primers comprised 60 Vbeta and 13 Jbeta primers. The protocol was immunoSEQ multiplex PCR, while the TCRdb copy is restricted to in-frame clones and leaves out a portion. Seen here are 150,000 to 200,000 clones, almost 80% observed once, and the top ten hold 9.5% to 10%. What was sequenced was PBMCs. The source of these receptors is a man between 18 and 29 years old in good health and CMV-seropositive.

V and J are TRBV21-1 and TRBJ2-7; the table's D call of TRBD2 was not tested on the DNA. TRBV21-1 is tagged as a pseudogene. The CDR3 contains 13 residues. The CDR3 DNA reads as TGTGCCAGCAGCAAAGCGGGAGTCTACGAGCAGTACTTC. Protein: CASSKAGVYEQYF.

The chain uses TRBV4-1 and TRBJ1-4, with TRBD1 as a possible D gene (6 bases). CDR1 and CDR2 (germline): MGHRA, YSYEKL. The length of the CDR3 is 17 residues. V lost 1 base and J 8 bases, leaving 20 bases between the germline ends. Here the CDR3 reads CASSQASAGAFREKLFF. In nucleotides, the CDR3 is TGCGCCAGCAGCCAAGCGTCCGCAGGGGCGTTCCGAGAAAAACTGTTTTTT.

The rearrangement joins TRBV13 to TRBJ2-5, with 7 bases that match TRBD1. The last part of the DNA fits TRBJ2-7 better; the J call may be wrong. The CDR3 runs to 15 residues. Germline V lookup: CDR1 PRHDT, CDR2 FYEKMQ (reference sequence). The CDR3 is CASNKGGRPTYEQYF. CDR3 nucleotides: TGTGCCAGCAACAAAGGGGGCAGGCCAACCTACGAGCAGTACTTC.

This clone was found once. The CDR3 region has the DNA TGCGCCAGCAGCCATCTAAGGGACATACTATCTGGGGCCAACGTCCTGACTTTC. Translating gives CASSHLRDILSGANVLTF. The genes are TRBV4-3 and TRBJ2-6; tentative D call: TRBD1 (6 bases). Trimming removed 3 bases from V and 1 base from J, with 16 bases in between. The V gene's germline CDR1 is LGHNA and CDR2 YSLEER. This CDR3 comprises 18 residues.

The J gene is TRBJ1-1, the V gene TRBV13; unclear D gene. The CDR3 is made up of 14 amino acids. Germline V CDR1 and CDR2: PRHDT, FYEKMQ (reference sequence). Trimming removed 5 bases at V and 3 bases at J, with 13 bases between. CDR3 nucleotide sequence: TGTGCCAGCAGCCCATCTTTAGAGGACACTGAAGCTTTCTTT. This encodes CASSPSLEDTEAFF.

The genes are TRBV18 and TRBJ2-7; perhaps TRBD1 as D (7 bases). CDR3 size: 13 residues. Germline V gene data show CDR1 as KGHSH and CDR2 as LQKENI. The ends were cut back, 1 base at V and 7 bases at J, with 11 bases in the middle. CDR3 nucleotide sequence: TGTGCCAGCTCACCACAGGGGGCGGGGGAGCAGTACTTC. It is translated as CASSPQGAGEQYF.

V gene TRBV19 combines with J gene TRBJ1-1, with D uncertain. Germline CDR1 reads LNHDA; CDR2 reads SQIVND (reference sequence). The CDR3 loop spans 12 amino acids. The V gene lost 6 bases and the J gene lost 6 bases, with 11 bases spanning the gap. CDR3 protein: CASRTSWAEAFF. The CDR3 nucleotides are TGTGCCAGTAGGACTAGTTGGGCTGAAGCTTTCTTT.

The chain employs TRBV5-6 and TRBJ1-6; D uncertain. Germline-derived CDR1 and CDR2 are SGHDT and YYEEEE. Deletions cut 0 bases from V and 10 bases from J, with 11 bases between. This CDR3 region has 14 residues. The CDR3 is CASSLGGEYSPLHF. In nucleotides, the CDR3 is TGTGCCAGCAGCTTGGGAGGTGAATACTCACCCCTCCACTTT.

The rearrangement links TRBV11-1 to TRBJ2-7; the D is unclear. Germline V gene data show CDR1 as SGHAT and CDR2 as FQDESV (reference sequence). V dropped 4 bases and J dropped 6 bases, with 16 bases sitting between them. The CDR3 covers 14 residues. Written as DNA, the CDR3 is TGTGCCAGCAGCTCTTTGCGACAAAGCAGCGAGCAGTACTTC. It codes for CASSSLRQSSEQYF.

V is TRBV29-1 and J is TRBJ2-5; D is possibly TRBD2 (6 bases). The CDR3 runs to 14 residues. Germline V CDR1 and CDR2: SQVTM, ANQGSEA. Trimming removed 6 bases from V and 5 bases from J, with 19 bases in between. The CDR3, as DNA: TGCAGCGTCGCCGGCAGACTAGTGGGCGAGACCCAGTACTTC. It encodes CSVAGRLVGETQYF.

The CDR3 is CASSSGQGGQETQYF. The CDR3, as DNA: TGCGCCAGCAGCTCCGGACAGGGAGGGCAAGAGACCCAGTACTTC. The V and J genes are TRBV5-1 and TRBJ2-5; possibly TRBD1 for D (8 bases). V lost 3 bases to trimming and J lost 2 bases, with 14 bases between them. Germline V gene data show CDR1 as SGHRS and CDR2 as YFSETQ. The CDR3 extends over 15 amino acids.

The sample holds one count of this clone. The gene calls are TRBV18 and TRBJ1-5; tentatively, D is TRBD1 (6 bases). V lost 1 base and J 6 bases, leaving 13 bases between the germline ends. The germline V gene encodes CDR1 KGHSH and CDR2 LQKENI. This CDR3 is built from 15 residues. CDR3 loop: CASSPLSGVGQPQHF. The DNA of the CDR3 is TGTGCCAGCTCACCACTGTCAGGGGTAGGTCAGCCCCAGCATTTT.

The DNA of the CDR3 is TGTGCCACAACCCCCGGGACAGGCACAGATACGCAGTATTTT. Translating it yields CATTPGTGTDTQYF. The chain links TRBV15 to TRBJ2-3, with 7 bases lining up with TRBD1. The trim removed 9 bases at V and 1 base at J, leaving 7 bases unmatched. CDR1 LNHNV and CDR2 YYDKDF come from the germline V gene (reference sequence). This CDR3 comprises 14 residues.

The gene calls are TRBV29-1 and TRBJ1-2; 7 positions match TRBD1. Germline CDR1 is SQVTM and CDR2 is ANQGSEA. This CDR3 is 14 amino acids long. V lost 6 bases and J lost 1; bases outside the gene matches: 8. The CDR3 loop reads CSVRGDSSNYGYTF. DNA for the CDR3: TGCAGCGTCCGAGGGGACAGTAGTAACTATGGCTACACCTTC.

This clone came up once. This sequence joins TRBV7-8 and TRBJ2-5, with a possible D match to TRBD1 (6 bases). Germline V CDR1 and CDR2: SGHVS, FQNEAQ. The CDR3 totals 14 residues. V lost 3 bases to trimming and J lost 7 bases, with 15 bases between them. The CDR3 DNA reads TGTGCCAGCAGCTTCGGGACACCACCGGGGACCCAGTACTTC. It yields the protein CASSFGTPPGTQYF.

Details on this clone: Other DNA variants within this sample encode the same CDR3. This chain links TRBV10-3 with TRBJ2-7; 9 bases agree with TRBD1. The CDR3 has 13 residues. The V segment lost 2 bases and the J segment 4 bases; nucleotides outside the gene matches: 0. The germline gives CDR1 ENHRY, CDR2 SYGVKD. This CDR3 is CAISEGQGYEQYF. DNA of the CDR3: TGTGCCATCAGTGAGGGACAGGGGTACGAGCAGTACTTC.

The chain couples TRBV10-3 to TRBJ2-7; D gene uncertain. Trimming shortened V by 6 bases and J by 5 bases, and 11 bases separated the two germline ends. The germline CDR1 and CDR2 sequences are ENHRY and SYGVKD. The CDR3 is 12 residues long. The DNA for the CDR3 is TGTGCCATCAGGTCCAGGCTCCACGAGCAGTACTTC. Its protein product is CAIRSRLHEQYF.

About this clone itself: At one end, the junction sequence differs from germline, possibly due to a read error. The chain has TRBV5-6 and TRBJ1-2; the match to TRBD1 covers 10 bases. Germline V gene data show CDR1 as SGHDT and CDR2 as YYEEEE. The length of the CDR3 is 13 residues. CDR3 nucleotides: TGTGCCAGCAGCCCAGGTGGGACAGGGGTGGGCCTCTTC. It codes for CASSPGGTGVGLF.

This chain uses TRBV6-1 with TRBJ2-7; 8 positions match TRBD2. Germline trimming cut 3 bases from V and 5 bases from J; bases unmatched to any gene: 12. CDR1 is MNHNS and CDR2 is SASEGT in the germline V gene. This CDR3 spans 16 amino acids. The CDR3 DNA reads TGTGCCAGCAGTGACGTCGGACGGGAGGGGATGGACGAGCAGTACTTC. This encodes CASSDVGREGMDEQYF.

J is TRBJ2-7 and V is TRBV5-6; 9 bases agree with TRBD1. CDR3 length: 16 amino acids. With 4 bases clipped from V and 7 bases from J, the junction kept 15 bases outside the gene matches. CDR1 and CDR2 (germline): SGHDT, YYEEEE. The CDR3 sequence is CASSIARGQGSREQYF. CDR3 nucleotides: TGTGCCAGCAGCATCGCCCGGGGACAGGGATCGAGGGAGCAGTACTTC.

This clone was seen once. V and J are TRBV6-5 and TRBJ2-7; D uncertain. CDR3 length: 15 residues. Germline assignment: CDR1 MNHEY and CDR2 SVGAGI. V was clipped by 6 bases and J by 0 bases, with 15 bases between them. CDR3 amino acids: CASSPRRVTSYEQYF. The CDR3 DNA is TGTGCCAGCAGCCCGCGTCGGGTAACCTCCTACGAGCAGTACTTC.